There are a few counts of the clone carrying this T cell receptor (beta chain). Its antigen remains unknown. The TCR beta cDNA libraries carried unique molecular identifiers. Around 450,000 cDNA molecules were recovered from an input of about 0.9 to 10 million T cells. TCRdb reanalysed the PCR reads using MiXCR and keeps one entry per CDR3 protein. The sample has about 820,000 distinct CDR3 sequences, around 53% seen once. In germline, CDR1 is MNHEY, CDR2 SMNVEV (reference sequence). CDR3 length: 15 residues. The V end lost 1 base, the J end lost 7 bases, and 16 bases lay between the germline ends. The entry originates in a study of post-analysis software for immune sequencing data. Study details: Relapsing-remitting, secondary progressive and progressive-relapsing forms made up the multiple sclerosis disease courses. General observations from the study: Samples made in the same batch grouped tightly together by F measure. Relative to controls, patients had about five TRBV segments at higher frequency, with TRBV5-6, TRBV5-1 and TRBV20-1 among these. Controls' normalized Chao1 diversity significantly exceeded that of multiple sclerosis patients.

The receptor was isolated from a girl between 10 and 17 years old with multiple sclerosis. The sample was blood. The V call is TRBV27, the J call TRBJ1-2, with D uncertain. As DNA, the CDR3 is TGTGCCAGCAGTTTATTTGGAGACCCCTTTGCTGGCTACACCTTC. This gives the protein CASSLFGDPFAGYTF.